Below are 27 T cell receptor beta chains sequenced from a single sample in a study of T cells in Graves' hyperthyroidism and ophthalmopathy. Amplification of TCR beta CDR3 regions was performed using RNA transcripts as template. Researchers ran a first-round RT-PCR on the TCR CDR3 using the HTBI primer set. One entry per CDR3 protein results from TCRdb running MiXCR on the multiplex PCR reads. The sample holds fewer than 650,000 distinct CDR3 sequences, 40% to 55% seen once. The material sequenced was peripheral blood or thyroid tissue (not recorded which). These receptors were collected from an adult woman with Graves' disease, either hyperthyroidism or ophthalmopathy (not recorded which).

The gene calls are TRBV25-1 and TRBJ2-2; 8 bases match TRBD2. The germline gives CDR1 MGHDK, CDR2 SYGVNS. The CDR3 loop spans 18 amino acids. With V trimmed by 1 base and J by 6 bases, 13 bases remained unmatched. The CDR3 loop reads CASSESPAGAAGAGELFF. The CDR3, as DNA: TGTGCCAGCAGTGAATCCCCAGCGGGAGCCGCAGGAGCCGGGGAGCTGTTTTTT.

This clonotype was observed at least ten times. The rearrangement links TRBV5-6 to TRBJ1-1, with a tentative D call TRBD1 (5 bases). This CDR3 is built from 15 residues. Germline assignment: CDR1 SGHDT and CDR2 YYEEEE. V was pared by 0 bases and J by 5 bases, with 14 bases between. The chain's CDR3 is CASSLGPDMRTEAFF. The CDR3, as DNA: TGTGCCAGCAGCTTGGGGCCGGACATGAGAACTGAAGCTTTCTTT.

This clonotype came up many times. The chain joins TRBV14 to TRBJ1-2, with D tentatively TRBD1 (5 bases). This CDR3 comprises 13 residues. Germline lookup yields CDR1 SGHDN and CDR2 FVKESK. Trimming stripped 5 bases from V and 6 bases from J, with 13 bases between. CDR3: CASSARGTDGYTF. The CDR3 DNA reads as TGTGCCAGCAGCGCCAGAGGGACGGATGGCTACACCTTC. Combining the CDR3 with reference TRBV14 and TRBJ1-2 gives the whole variable domain EAGVTQFPSHSVIEKGQTVTLRCDPISGHDNLYWYRRVMGKEIKFLLHFVKESKQDESGMPNNRFLAERTGGTYSTLKVQPAELEDSGVYFCASSARGTDGYTFGSGTRLTVV.

This sequence joins TRBV7-8 and TRBJ1-2, with 7 bases lining up with TRBD1. J lost 5 bases, V lost 3 bases, and 3 bases had no gene match. Germline CDR1 reads SGHVS; CDR2 reads FQNEAQ. The CDR3 extends over 13 amino acids. The CDR3 sequence is CASSFIQGYGYTF. As DNA, the CDR3 is TGTGCCAGCAGCTTCATACAGGGGTATGGCTACACCTTC.

The gene calls are TRBV7-9 and TRBJ1-4, with 7 bases aligning to TRBD1. The CDR3 is 14 residues long. Germline loops: CDR1 SEHNR, CDR2 FQNEAQ (reference sequence). The V gene end was trimmed by 5 bases and the J gene end by 4 bases; junction bases not matched to a gene: 4. As DNA, the CDR3 is TGTGCCAGCAGCCTGGGACAGTATAATGAAAAACTGTTTTTT. Amino acid sequence: CASSLGQYNEKLFF. Together with reference TRBV7-9 and TRBJ1-4, the CDR3 gives the full variable domain: DTGVSQNPRHKITKRGQNVTFRCDPISEHNRLYWYRQTLGQGPEFLTYFQNEAQLEKSRLLSDRFSAERPKGSFSTLEIQRTEQGDSAMYLCASSLGQYNEKLFFGSGTQLSVL.

The chain joins TRBV15 to TRBJ2-7; D may be TRBD2 (5 bases). CDR3 size: 14 residues. Deletions cut 3 bases from V and 4 bases from J, with 13 bases between. Germline CDR1 is LNHNV and CDR2 is YYDKDF (reference sequence). CDR3 bases: TGTGCCACCAGCAGTTTCGGGATAAGTTACGAGCAGTACTTC. This encodes CATSSFGISYEQYF.

The chain combines TRBV6-5 with TRBJ2-7; 7 positions match TRBD2. The CDR3 loop spans 14 amino acids. V trimming: 8 bases; J trimming: 6 bases; junction bases outside the gene matches: 13. Germline CDR1 reads MNHEY; CDR2 reads SVGAGI. CDR3 residues: CASGNGRWVSEQYF. The CDR3 DNA sequence: TGTGCCAGCGGGAACGGGAGGTGGGTCAGCGAGCAGTACTTC.

The gene calls are TRBV7-2 and TRBJ2-2, with TRBD1 identical over 9 bases. Germline CDR1 is SGHTA and CDR2 is FQGNSA. The CDR3 contains 16 residues. Trimming at V came to 5 bases and at J to 4 bases, leaving 8 bases not matched to a gene. The CDR3 nucleotides are TGTGCCAGCAGCCACCCTCAGGACAGGGGCACCGGGGAGCTGTTTTTT. It is translated as CASSHPQDRGTGELFF.

This clonotype was seen once. The rearrangement joins TRBV9 to TRBJ2-7, with 7 bases that match TRBD1. The CDR3 sequence is 15 residues long. The germline V gene encodes CDR1 SGDLS and CDR2 YYNGEE. J gave up 2 bases and V 5 bases, and 10 bases lay outside the gene matches. This chain's CDR3 is CASSLRQGGPYEQYF. For the CDR3, the DNA is TGTGCCAGCAGTCTGCGACAGGGTGGCCCCTACGAGCAGTACTTC.

CDR3 bases: TGTGCCAGCAGCTTAGACCGTCGGGTCCAGCATTTT. This translates into CASSLDRRVQHF. This chain connects TRBV7-8 to TRBJ1-5; D is unclear. V was clipped by 1 base and J by 12 bases, with 10 bases between them. CDR3 length: 12 amino acids. Germline V gene sequence: CDR1 SGHVS, CDR2 FQNEAQ.

As to this clonotype: This clone may be a read error of a much larger clone one base away. V and J are TRBV7-9 and TRBJ1-5; unclear D gene. V was cut by 8 bases and J by 3 bases, with 11 bases left in between. Germline V gene sequence: CDR1 SEHNR, CDR2 FQNEAQ (reference sequence). The CDR3 extends over 13 amino acids. The CDR3 region is CASGYGVNQPQHF. Here the CDR3 DNA reads TGTGCCAGCGGCTACGGGGTCAATCAGCCCCAGCATTTT.

The J gene is TRBJ2-7, the V gene TRBV7-9, with D perhaps assigned TRBD1 or TRBD2 (7 bases each). CDR1 is SEHNR, CDR2 FQNEAQ, per germline (reference sequence). V was shortened by 5 bases and J by 4 bases, with 18 bases between the two germline ends. The CDR3 covers 15 residues. The CDR3 DNA sequence: TGTGCCAGCAGCCACCGGGAGGCAGGGGGATACGAGCAGTACTTC. Protein product: CASSHREAGGYEQYF. Combining the CDR3 with reference TRBV7-9 and TRBJ2-7 gives the whole variable domain DTGVSQNPRHKITKRGQNVTFRCDPISEHNRLYWYRQTLGQGPEFLTYFQNEAQLEKSRLLSDRFSAERPKGSFSTLEIQRTEQGDSAMYLCASSHREAGGYEQYFGPGTRLTVT.

This clonotype was counted ten times or more. The chain links TRBV20-1 to TRBJ1-2; the D gene is possibly TRBD1 (5 bases). Germline V gene sequence: CDR1 DFQATT, CDR2 SNEGSKA (reference sequence). The CDR3 runs 12 residues. Trimming removed 6 bases from V and 8 bases from J, with 16 bases in between. CDR3 in amino acids: CSAEEGLWGYTF. CDR3 sequence (DNA): TGCAGTGCCGAGGAGGGACTTTGGGGCTACACCTTC.

This clonotype has at least ten counts. The J gene is TRBJ1-6, the V gene TRBV6-5; unclear D gene. V was clipped by 6 bases and J by 7 bases, with 13 bases between them. From germline, CDR1 is MNHEY and CDR2 SVGAGI. This CDR3 has 14 amino acids. The CDR3 DNA reads TGTGCCAGCAGGCCCGGGTCTGGAAATTCACCCCTCCACTTT. Amino acids: CASRPGSGNSPLHF.

The chain joins TRBV12-3 or TRBV12-4 to TRBJ2-5, with D perhaps TRBD1 or TRBD2 (5 bases each). The V gene lost 3 bases and the J gene lost 9 bases, with 17 bases spanning the gap. CDR3 size: 14 residues. This chain's CDR3 is CASSFPPGHPAQYF. CDR3 nucleotide sequence: TGTGCCAGCAGTTTCCCGCCGGGGCATCCGGCCCAGTACTTC.

Here the CDR3 reads CASSFFGQGGQETQYF. The CDR3 DNA sequence: TGTGCCAGCAGCTTTTTTGGACAGGGGGGCCAAGAGACCCAGTACTTC. This chain joins TRBV7-2 and TRBJ2-5; 10 nucleotides agree with TRBD1. The V segment lost 3 bases and the J segment 1 base; nucleotides outside the gene matches: 5. Germline V gene lookup returns CDR1 SGHTA and CDR2 FQGNSA. CDR3 length: 16 amino acids.

This clonotype came up a few times. The rearrangement uses TRBV28 and TRBJ1-5, with TRBD1 identical over 7 bases. CDR3 length: 17 residues. V shed 5 bases and J 1 base; nucleotides not matched to a gene: 11. CDR1 is MDHEN and CDR2 is SYDVKM in the germline V gene. CDR3 loop: CASSPPPGTVSNQPQHF. CDR3 nucleotide sequence: TGTGCCAGCAGTCCCCCGCCCGGGACAGTCAGCAATCAGCCCCAGCATTTT. The variable domain in full, completed from reference TRBV28 and TRBJ1-5, reads DVKVTQSSRYLVKRTGEKVFLECVQDMDHENMFWYRQDPGLGLRLIYFSYDVKMKEKGDIPEGYSVSREKKERFSLILESASTNQTSMYLCASSPPPGTVSNQPQHFGDGTRLSIL.

This clonotype was detected only once. The rearrangement joins TRBV5-1 to TRBJ2-7; 9 bases map to TRBD1. The CDR3 loop spans 13 amino acids. The germline V gene encodes CDR1 SGHRS and CDR2 YFSETQ. V trimming: 3 bases; J trimming: 5 bases; junction bases outside the gene matches: 3. CDR3 in DNA: TGCGCCAGCAGCTGGACAGGGGACAACGAGCAGTACTTC. Amino acids: CASSWTGDNEQYF.

The V and J genes are TRBV7-3 and TRBJ2-1; no definite D call. Germline V gene data show CDR1 as SGHTA and CDR2 as FQGTGA. V was clipped by 1 base and J by 3 bases, with 7 bases between them. CDR3 length equals 14 residues. In nucleotides, the CDR3 is TGTGCCAGCAGCTTAAGGCCTTACTACAATGAGCAGTTCTTC. It translates to CASSLRPYYNEQFF.

The chain is built from TRBV29-1 and TRBJ1-5, with 8 bases lining up with TRBD1. CDR1 and CDR2 from the germline V gene are SQVTM and ANQGSEA. V dropped 5 bases and J dropped 7; count of bases not matched to a gene: 10. This CDR3 contains 14 residues. The CDR3 nucleotides read TGCAGCGTTCAACCGCAGGGGGCAGGGCAGCCCCAGCATTTT. Translation gives CSVQPQGAGQPQHF.

V and J are TRBV7-9 and TRBJ2-7; D is perhaps TRBD1 (6 bases). This CDR3 spans 14 amino acids. Germline V CDR1 and CDR2: SEHNR, FQNEAQ (reference sequence). With 4 bases removed from V and 3 bases from J, the gap between germline ends came to 13 bases. As DNA, the CDR3 is TGTGCCAGCAGCTACCGACAGGAAGGCTACGAGCAGTACTTC. Amino acids: CASSYRQEGYEQYF.

The chain combines TRBV29-1 with TRBJ2-3; possibly TRBD1 for D (6 bases). The germline V gene has CDR1 SQVTM and CDR2 ANQGSEA. This CDR3 region has 13 residues. The V gene lost 6 bases and the J gene lost 2 bases, with 12 bases spanning the gap. CDR3 sequence (DNA): TGCAGCGTCCGGACAGTACTCACAGATACGCAGTATTTT. Encoded protein: CSVRTVLTDTQYF.

The chain recombines TRBV2 with TRBJ2-6; D remains ambiguous. CDR1 is SNHLY and CDR2 is FYNNEI in the germline V gene. This CDR3 comprises 13 residues. V lost 7 bases, J lost 2 bases, and 6 bases lay in between. CDR3 DNA: TGTGCCAGCACCATTCCTGGGGCCAACGTCCTGACTTTC. This codes for CASTIPGANVLTF.

The rearrangement uses TRBV7-2 and TRBJ2-3; tentatively, D is TRBD1 or TRBD2 (5 bases each). The CDR3 is 14 amino acids. The germline V and J ends were trimmed by 4 bases and 0 bases, with 8 bases remaining between them. Per germline, CDR1 SGHTA and CDR2 FQGNSA. CDR3 DNA sequence: TGTGCCAGCAGCTCGGGGCATAGCACAGATACGCAGTATTTT. Translating gives CASSSGHSTDTQYF. Supplemented by reference TRBV7-2 and TRBJ2-3, the full variable domain reads GAGVSQSPSNKVTEKGKDVELRCDPISGHTALYWYRQSLGQGLEFLIYFQGNSAPDKSGLPSDRFSAERTGGSVSTLTIQRTQQEDSAVYLCASSSGHSTDTQYFGPGTRLTVL.

The rearrangement uses TRBV7-8 and TRBJ2-6, with 9 bases matching TRBD2. The CDR3 is made up of 16 amino acids. V was clipped by 1 base and J by 7 bases; unmatched bases: 5. Germline V CDR1 and CDR2: SGHVS, FQNEAQ. CDR3 region: CASSLGGGTSANVLTF. The CDR3 bases are TGTGCCAGCAGCTTAGGCGGAGGGACTAGCGCCAACGTCCTGACTTTC.

This chain joins TRBV6-2 or TRBV6-3 and TRBJ2-7, with TRBD2 matching over 11 bases. The V and J ends lost 6 bases and 4 bases, in that order; junction bases with no gene match: 5. This CDR3 spans 14 amino acids. In germline, CDR1 is MNHEY, CDR2 SVGEGT. The CDR3 DNA sequence: TGTGCCAGCAGCAAGACTAGCGGGGCTTACGAGCAGTACTTC. Its translation: CASSKTSGAYEQYF.

Points on this clonotype: It may be a read error: a sequence one base away is much more abundant. The chain links TRBV20-1 to TRBJ1-5, with a tentative D call TRBD1 (6 bases). This CDR3 is built from 13 residues. Trimming left V 8 bases short and J 7 bases short, with 18 bases between. Germline values: CDR1 DFQATT, CDR2 SNEGSKA (reference sequence). The CDR3 nucleotides read TGCAGTCTTAGTGGGGAGGGGGACCAGCCCCAGCATTTT. This codes for CSLSGEGDQPQHF.